Listed here are 27 T cell receptor beta chains from one sample, sequenced in a study of neurological immune-mediated disorders. Each CDR3 protein is one row after TCRdb ran MiXCR on the 5' RACE reads. Found here are 20,000 to 25,000 distinct CDR3 sequences, about 9.4% of them singletons; the top ten hold about 20%. The specimen sequenced was PBMCs. The receptor source for this set is a woman aged 55-70 years with HTLV-1-associated myelopathy (HAM/TSP).

This clonotype occurred many times. The CDR3 here is CASSLSRGSNTEAFF. The CDR3 nucleotides read TGCGCCAGCAGCTTGTCTCGCGGCAGTAACACTGAAGCTTTCTTT. The V gene is TRBV5-1, the J gene TRBJ1-1; the D is unclear. Germline assignment: CDR1 SGHRS and CDR2 YFSETQ. This CDR3 has 15 amino acids. The V end lost 1 base, the J end lost 2 bases, and 12 bases lay between the germline ends.

This clonotype was seen repeatedly, ten times or more. The V and J genes are TRBV20-1 and TRBJ1-2, with D uncertain. This CDR3 spans 14 amino acids. From germline, CDR1 is DFQATT and CDR2 SNEGSKA (reference sequence). The germline V and J ends were trimmed by 2 bases and 2 bases, with 12 bases remaining between them. CDR3 in amino acids: CSARSAGPNYGYTF. The CDR3 DNA reads as TGCAGTGCTAGATCGGCAGGACCCAACTATGGCTACACCTTC.

This clonotype appeared many times. The V and J genes are TRBV19 and TRBJ1-2; 8 bases match TRBD1. J lost 8 bases, V lost 6 bases, and 11 bases had no gene match. The germline CDR1 and CDR2 sequences are LNHDA and SQIVND (reference sequence). The CDR3 runs 14 residues. The CDR3: CASSPRRGTGGYTF. The CDR3 DNA reads TGTGCCAGTAGCCCGCGTCGCGGGACAGGCGGCTACACCTTC.

This clonotype appeared many times. The chain uses TRBV7-2 and TRBJ2-5; unclear D gene. CDR1 and CDR2 from the germline V gene are SGHTA and FQGNSA. There are 15 residues in the CDR3. With 4 bases removed from V and 0 bases from J, the gap between germline ends came to 12 bases. The CDR3 coding sequence is TGTGCCAGCAGCTCCCCTCAAATGTACCAAGAGACCCAGTACTTC. Amino acids: CASSSPQMYQETQYF. Together with reference TRBV7-2 and TRBJ2-5, the CDR3 gives the full variable domain: GAGVSQSPSNKVTEKGKDVELRCDPISGHTALYWYRQSLGQGLEFLIYFQGNSAPDKSGLPSDRFSAERTGGSVSTLTIQRTQQEDSAVYLCASSSPQMYQETQYFGPGTRLLVL.

This chain connects TRBV20-1 to TRBJ1-2; D is uncertain. Deletions cut 0 bases from V and 0 bases from J, with 5 bases between. The germline V gene encodes CDR1 DFQATT and CDR2 SNEGSKA (reference sequence). The CDR3 contains 13 residues. This chain's CDR3 is CSARDSANYGYTF. Here the CDR3 DNA reads TGCAGTGCTAGAGACAGTGCTAACTATGGCTACACCTTC.

V and J are TRBV29-1 and TRBJ2-3, with D tentatively TRBD2 (6 bases). The CDR3 runs to 12 residues. Germline V gene lookup returns CDR1 SQVTM and CDR2 ANQGSEA. The chain's CDR3 is CVGQGGADTQYF. Written as DNA, the CDR3 is TGCGTTGGGCAGGGAGGCGCAGATACGCAGTATTTT.

This clonotype was recorded many times. This chain uses TRBV20-1 with TRBJ2-7, with TRBD2 matching 7 bases. V lost 4 bases, J lost 6 bases, and 15 bases stayed unmatched. The CDR3 has 15 amino acids. The germline CDR1 and CDR2 sequences are DFQATT and SNEGSKA (reference sequence). CDR3 amino acids: CSATSGDPHRGEQYF. Here the CDR3 DNA reads TGCAGTGCTACCAGCGGGGACCCCCACCGGGGCGAGCAGTACTTC.

In its sample, this clonotype was seen many times. For the CDR3, the DNA is TGCGCCAGCAGCCTGGGACAGGGGGCTTACGAGCAGTACTTC. Translated: CASSLGQGAYEQYF. V and J are TRBV5-1 and TRBJ2-7; 12 bases line up with TRBD1. This CDR3 is built from 14 residues. Germline CDR1 and CDR2: SGHRS and YFSETQ. Trimming at V came to 4 bases and at J to 4 bases, leaving 3 bases not matched to a gene.

This clonotype has a count of ten or more. V usage is TRBV6-5 and J usage is TRBJ1-1; the match to TRBD1 covers 11 bases. The CDR3 consists of 16 residues. Trimming cost V 4 bases and J 3 bases; bases outside gene matches: 7. Germline-derived CDR1 and CDR2 are MNHEY and SVGAGI. This chain's CDR3 is CASSSRTGGRYTEAFF. The CDR3 region has the DNA TGTGCCAGCAGTTCCCGGACAGGGGGCCGGTACACTGAAGCTTTCTTT.

This clonotype was seen ten or more times. The chain links TRBV20-1 to TRBJ2-5; 8 bases fit TRBD2. The CDR3 is made up of 16 amino acids. J gave up 2 bases and V 0 bases, and 8 bases lay outside the gene matches. Germline lookup yields CDR1 DFQATT and CDR2 SNEGSKA (reference sequence). CDR3 nucleotide sequence: TGCAGTGCTAGAGATCTCGCGGGGGGCGTACAAGAGACCCAGTACTTC. Protein sequence: CSARDLAGGVQETQYF.

This clonotype showed up many times. This chain uses TRBV20-1 with TRBJ1-5; tentatively, D is TRBD1 (5 bases). In germline, CDR1 is DFQATT, CDR2 SNEGSKA (reference sequence). The germline V and J ends were trimmed by 5 bases and 1 base, with 24 bases remaining between them. The CDR3 spans 18 residues. DNA of the CDR3: TGCAGTGCTCGAAGCGGTAGGGGACCGGGATTGAGCAATCAGCCCCAGCATTTT. Amino acids: CSARSGRGPGLSNQPQHF.

This clonotype was detected many times. This sequence joins TRBV9 and TRBJ2-3; weak D call: TRBD2 (6 bases). The CDR3 loop spans 14 amino acids. CDR1 and CDR2 from the germline V gene are SGDLS and YYNGEE. The V and J ends lost 0 bases and 8 bases respectively, with 13 bases between them. In DNA, the CDR3 is TGTGCCAGCAGCGTAGGGGTCCAGGGAGGTACGCAGTATTTT. It encodes CASSVGVQGGTQYF.

This clonotype was found many times. This chain connects TRBV5-1 to TRBJ1-6; perhaps TRBD1 as D (5 bases). Trimming removed 4 bases at V and 4 bases at J, with 18 bases between. The germline CDR1 and CDR2 sequences are SGHRS and YFSETQ. The CDR3 contains 17 residues. The CDR3, as DNA: TGCGCCAGCAGCCCGAAGGGGAGCGCGGATTATAATTCACCCCTCCACTTT. This translates into CASSPKGSADYNSPLHF.

This clonotype was recorded at least ten times. The chain couples TRBV4-1 to TRBJ1-2, with D perhaps TRBD1 (6 bases). This CDR3 contains 14 residues. Between the trimmed V and J ends, which lost 2 bases and 6 bases, there was a span of 13 bases. Looked up from germline, CDR1 is MGHRA and CDR2 is YSYEKL. In DNA, the CDR3 is TGCGCCAGCAGCCAAATAGGGACACTGAATGGCTACACCTTC. Amino acids: CASSQIGTLNGYTF.

This clonotype was seen many times. The chain has TRBV4-2 and TRBJ2-5, with 7 bases identical to TRBD1. This CDR3 comprises 16 residues. Germline trimming cut 5 bases from V and 5 bases from J; bases unmatched to any gene: 14. Germline V gene lookup returns CDR1 LGHNA and CDR2 YNFKEQ. The CDR3 loop is CASSSRGGDVKETQYF. DNA for the CDR3: TGTGCCAGCAGCTCCAGAGGGGGCGACGTTAAGGAGACCCAGTACTTC.

On this clonotype itself: The limits of the CDR3 on the DNA are not certain, so only TCRdb's listed CDR3 is given. This rearrangement joins TRBV5-1 to TRBJ2-7; the D segment call TRBD1 is taken from the table without a DNA check. Germline CDR1 reads SGHRS; CDR2 reads YFSETQ. The CDR3 spans 22 residues, counting both ends. CDR3 sequence reads: CASSFYICSARDPMTGVDEQYF.

Many counts were recorded for this clonotype. This sequence joins TRBV5-1 and TRBJ2-3; 8 nucleotides match TRBD2. V lost 0 bases, J lost 5 bases, and 2 bases stayed unmatched. Germline V lookup: CDR1 SGHRS, CDR2 YFSETQ. The CDR3 runs 14 residues. Here the CDR3 reads CASSLVAGGDTQYF. The CDR3 DNA reads as TGCGCCAGCAGCTTGGTCGCGGGGGGAGATACGCAGTATTTT.

This clonotype was seen at least ten times. The V and J genes are TRBV20-1 and TRBJ2-2; 8 bases fit TRBD1. CDR1 is DFQATT, CDR2 SNEGSKA, per germline (reference sequence). J gave up 1 base and V 1 base, and 2 bases lay outside the gene matches. The CDR3 covers 15 residues. The CDR3: CSARVGTGNTGELFF. The CDR3 DNA reads TGCAGTGCTAGAGTAGGGACAGGGAACACCGGGGAGCTGTTTTTT.

This clonotype was detected many times. The V and J genes are TRBV30 and TRBJ2-2; D is undetermined. CDR3 length: 12 amino acids. Trimming stripped 4 bases from V and 1 base from J, with 4 bases between. The germline CDR1 and CDR2 sequences are GTSNPN and SVGIG (reference sequence). Here the CDR3 reads CAWTGNTGELFF. The CDR3 DNA reads as TGTGCCTGGACAGGGAACACCGGGGAGCTGTTTTTT.

The chain has TRBV5-1 and TRBJ2-2; D is undetermined. Trimming pared 1 base from V and 4 bases from J, leaving 8 bases between. This CDR3 has 14 residues. From germline, CDR1 is SGHRS and CDR2 YFSETQ. CDR3 DNA sequence: TGCGCCAGCAGCTTGCGCGGAGTCACCGGGGAGCTGTTTTTT. Residues: CASSLRGVTGELFF.

Many counts were recorded for this clonotype. The chain has TRBV20-1 and TRBJ2-1; tentative D call: TRBD2 (5 bases). Germline V gives CDR1 DFQATT, CDR2 SNEGSKA (reference sequence). The ends were cut back, 0 bases at V and 3 bases at J, with 12 bases in the middle. This CDR3 is 15 amino acids long. The CDR3 sequence is CSARDPRGGYNEQFF. CDR3 coding DNA: TGCAGTGCTAGAGATCCCCGGGGTGGCTACAATGAGCAGTTCTTC.

This clonotype was seen a handful of times. The chain is built from TRBV6-5 and TRBJ1-2; D gene ambiguous. This CDR3 has 12 amino acids. The V and J ends lost 4 bases and 8 bases respectively, with 11 bases between them. In germline, CDR1 is MNHEY, CDR2 SVGAGI. The CDR3 region is CASSSERRGYTF. The CDR3 DNA is TGTGCCAGCAGTTCCGAGAGACGGGGCTACACCTTC.

This clonotype occurred many times. The chain's CDR3 is CSARWGTTGSIYNEQFF. The CDR3 DNA follows: TGCAGTGCTAGATGGGGGACGACGGGTAGCATCTACAATGAGCAGTTCTTC. The chain links TRBV20-1 to TRBJ2-1; D might be TRBD1 or TRBD2, each matching 5 bases. V gave up 2 bases and J gave up 3 bases, with 20 bases separating them. The CDR3 is 17 amino acids. From germline, CDR1 is DFQATT and CDR2 SNEGSKA (reference sequence).

Many counts were recorded for this clonotype. This chain uses TRBV7-6 with TRBJ2-7; the match to TRBD1 covers 9 bases. This CDR3 contains 15 residues. The germline CDR1 and CDR2 sequences are SGHVS and FNYEAQ. V trimming: 2 bases; J trimming: 6 bases; junction bases outside the gene matches: 8. As DNA, the CDR3 is TGTGCCAGCAGCTTAAGGGACAGGGAGGTAGCCGAGCAGTACTTC. It codes for CASSLRDREVAEQYF.

Ten or more counts support this clonotype. CDR3 residues: CSATLSHSGGRTDTQYF. CDR3 nucleotides: TGCAGTGCAACTCTCAGCCATAGCGGGGGGCGCACAGATACGCAGTATTTT. This sequence joins TRBV20-1 and TRBJ2-3; 10 positions agree with TRBD2. The V and J ends lost 6 bases and 1 base, in that order; junction bases with no gene match: 13. Germline CDR1 reads DFQATT; CDR2 reads SNEGSKA (reference sequence). CDR3 length equals 17 residues.

This clonotype was seen at least ten times. V gene TRBV18 combines with J gene TRBJ1-1; D gene ambiguous. This CDR3 region has 15 residues. Germline-derived CDR1 and CDR2 are KGHSH and LQKENI. The V end lost 2 bases, the J end lost 0 bases, and 10 bases lay between the germline ends. CDR3 loop: CASSPGRLLNTEAFF. CDR3 DNA sequence: TGTGCCAGCTCACCAGGGCGGCTTTTGAACACTGAAGCTTTCTTT.

There are many counts of this clonotype. The CDR3 spells CASSPPPSGNTGELFF. Written as DNA, the CDR3 is TGTGCCAGCAGCCCACCCCCTAGCGGGAACACCGGGGAGCTGTTTTTT. The chain is built from TRBV14 and TRBJ2-2, with 7 bases aligning to TRBD2. The CDR3 spans 16 residues. Per germline, CDR1 SGHDN and CDR2 FVKESK. The J segment lost 1 base and the V segment lost 4 bases, leaving 6 bases of the junction unmatched.